The 14 T cell receptor beta chains listed next were all sequenced from one sample in a study of cytomegalovirus exposure and HLA in healthy donors. 13 Jbeta primers and 60 Vbeta primers were used for the PCR. The assay was immunoSEQ multiplex PCR, and TCRdb's table has in-frame clones only and misses some. The sample shows about 200,000 clones, about 88% of them seen only once. The material sequenced was PBMCs. These receptors all come from a woman aged 30 to 39 in good health and CMV-seronegative.

This rearrangement joins TRBV5-1 to TRBJ1-4; tentatively, D is TRBD1 (5 bases). Trimming stripped 4 bases from V and 5 bases from J, with 9 bases between. Germline CDR1 reads SGHRS; CDR2 reads YFSETQ. This CDR3 contains 13 residues. The CDR3 nucleotides read TGCGCCAGCAGCCCCGGGGGGAATGAAAAACTGTTTTTT. Residues: CASSPGGNEKLFF.

This sequence joins TRBV18 and TRBJ1-3; 7 nucleotides align to TRBD1. The junction had 3 bases not matched to a gene; V was cut back by 3 bases and J by 1 base. The CDR3 contains 15 residues. Germline CDR1 is KGHSH and CDR2 is LQKENI. The chain's CDR3 is CASSPTGRSGNTIYF. The CDR3 DNA reads as TGTGCCAGCTCACCGACAGGGAGATCTGGAAACACCATATATTTT. The complete variable domain, with remaining parts taken from reference TRBV18 and TRBJ1-3, reads NAGVMQNPRHLVRRRGQEARLRCSPMKGHSHVYWYRQLPEEGLKFMVYLQKENIIDESGMPKERFSAEFPKEGPSILRIQQVVRGDSAAYFCASSPTGRSGNTIYFGEGSWLTVV.

The genes are TRBV5-1 and TRBJ2-3, with D uncertain. There are 13 residues in the CDR3. Germline assignment: CDR1 SGHRS and CDR2 YFSETQ. V gave up 4 bases and J gave up 0 bases, with 6 bases separating them. The CDR3 DNA reads TGCGCCAGCAGCCTGGCGAGCACAGATACGCAGTATTTT. Its translation: CASSLASTDTQYF.

The rearrangement uses TRBV28 and TRBJ2-1, with 10 bases fitting TRBD2. The CDR3 loop spans 14 amino acids. The J segment lost 12 bases and the V segment lost 5 bases, leaving 10 bases of the junction unmatched. Germline CDR1 MDHEN, CDR2 SYDVKM. In DNA, the CDR3 is TGTGCCAGCAGTACGCTAGCGGGGGAAAAGTGGCAGTTCTTC. This codes for CASSTLAGEKWQFF.

The genes are TRBV6-5 and TRBJ1-2, with a tentative D call TRBD1 (6 bases). The CDR3 loop spans 14 amino acids. Trimming cost V 7 bases and J 8 bases, with 20 bases left between them. CDR1 is MNHEY, CDR2 SVGAGI, per germline. The CDR3, as DNA: TGTGCCAGCAAGACCGCCGGACAGATCGGGGGCTACACCTTC. This encodes CASKTAGQIGGYTF.

V gene TRBV7-8 combines with J gene TRBJ2-7, with 8 bases matching TRBD1. The length of the CDR3 is 13 residues. The trim removed 3 bases at V and 3 bases at J, leaving 1 base unmatched. Germline CDR1 reads SGHVS; CDR2 reads FQNEAQ. The CDR3 is CASSLGTGYEQYF. DNA for the CDR3: TGTGCCAGCAGCTTGGGGACAGGCTACGAGCAGTACTTC.

The chain has TRBV6-6 and TRBJ1-1; perhaps TRBD1 as D (5 bases). Germline V gene data show CDR1 as MNHNY and CDR2 as SVGAGI (reference sequence). The CDR3 has 15 residues. Trimming left V 8 bases short and J 2 bases short, with 18 bases between. CDR3 protein: CASSEFDRSNTEAFF. In DNA form, the CDR3 reads TGTGCCAGCTCGGAATTCGACAGATCTAACACTGAAGCTTTCTTT.

V is TRBV29-1 and J is TRBJ1-5, with a possible D match to TRBD1 (5 bases). The CDR3 totals 14 residues. Germline loops: CDR1 SQVTM, CDR2 ANQGSEA. Trimming took off 0 bases at V and 2 bases at J, with 8 bases between the two ends. Written as DNA, the CDR3 is TGCAGCGTTGAAGACAGGGAGGGCAATCAGCCCCAGCATTTT. Its translation is CSVEDREGNQPQHF.

This rearrangement joins TRBV28 to TRBJ1-4; 8 bases line up with TRBD1. The CDR3 sequence is 16 residues long. Trimming at V came to 6 bases and at J to 5 bases, leaving 11 bases not matched to a gene. CDR1 and CDR2 from the germline V gene are MDHEN and SYDVKM. The CDR3, as DNA: TGTGCCAGCAGCAAAGCAGGGGGCAGGCGGAATGAAAAACTGTTTTTT. As protein: CASSKAGGRRNEKLFF.

This chain connects TRBV21-1 to TRBJ1-1; TRBD1, the table's D call, lacks a check against the DNA. TRBV21-1 is a listed pseudogene. The CDR3 is 16 residues long. CDR3 sequence: CASSKTYPQGKIGAFF. The CDR3 DNA follows: TGTGCCAGCAGCAAAACCTATCCTCAGGGAAAGATAGGAGCTTTCTTT.

The V and J genes are TRBV6-5 and TRBJ1-2; 7 bases are a match to TRBD1. V lost 6 bases to trimming and J lost 6 bases; unmatched junction nucleotides: 13. From germline, CDR1 is MNHEY and CDR2 SVGAGI. The CDR3 runs 15 residues. Here the CDR3 DNA reads TGTGCCAGCAGCCAAAACAGGGGAAAGGCCCATGGCTACACCTTC. Residues: CASSQNRGKAHGYTF.

The gene calls are TRBV7-9 and TRBJ2-3; D is undetermined. The CDR3 extends over 14 amino acids. The germline V gene has CDR1 SEHNR and CDR2 FQNEAQ (reference sequence). Trimming took off 4 bases at V and 1 base at J, with 9 bases between the two ends. DNA for the CDR3: TGTGCCAGCAGCTCCGTCGGAGGCACAGATACGCAGTATTTT. It codes for CASSSVGGTDTQYF.

Notes on this clone: The junction and the germline gene differ at one end; a read error may be behind it. The V and J genes are TRBV5-1 and TRBJ2-7; TRBD1 agrees at 10 bases. The V gene's germline CDR1 is SGHRS and CDR2 YFSETQ. The CDR3 has 13 amino acids. CDR3 in DNA: TGCGCCAGCAGCTACTGGGAGGGACAGGGGATCCACTTC. Translation: CASSYWEGQGIHF.

In its sample, this clone was seen once. This chain links TRBV4-1 with TRBJ2-3; TRBD2 matches 7 bases. The trim removed 2 bases at V and 5 bases at J, leaving 22 bases unmatched. The germline V gene encodes CDR1 MGHRA and CDR2 YSYEKL. This CDR3 has 20 residues. For the CDR3, the DNA is TGCGCCAGCAGCCAACGCCTACTGGGGAGCGGGGAGGGCTACTTAGATACGCAGTATTTT. Its protein is CASSQRLLGSGEGYLDTQYF.